Given below is one T cell receptor beta chain in context. The data were taken from a study of shared clonotypes between healthy human individuals. CDR1 is SGHTA, CDR2 FQGNSA, per germline. Trimming removed 0 bases from V and 3 bases from J; junction bases left unmatched: 11. This CDR3 is 18 amino acids long. The data were produced by immunoSEQ multiplex PCR, yet TCRdb's version contains in-frame clones alone and is incomplete. The sample carries millions of clones, approximately 94% recorded once. The healthy adult donors were HIV-negative and reported no recent acute infections or vaccinations. Sequenced: naive CD4+ T cells sorted from blood. Subset defined: CD45RA+ positively selected. The receptor was isolated from a man in his late teens or twenties in good health. The chain is built from TRBV7-2 and TRBJ2-7; 10 bases match TRBD2. The CDR3 DNA follows: TGTGCCAGCAGCTTAGCGCCCGGGACTAGCGAGATTGGCTACGAGCAGTACTTC. This gives the protein CASSLAPGTSEIGYEQYF.